Listed below are T cell receptor beta chains from one sample, sequenced in a study of T cells in Graves' hyperthyroidism and ophthalmopathy. One entry per CDR3 protein, called by TCRdb with MiXCR from the multiplex PCR reads. Among around 690,000 distinct CDR3 sequences listed, 17% were seen once. Source material: blood. These receptors all stem from a man in his forties or fifties with Graves' hyperthyroidism. CDR3s include the opening cysteine and the closing phenylalanine or tryptophan. The D gene is left open where the match is weak. Not all rows give a size; the values are once, few, many and, for expanded clones, a class.

v_call	d_call	j_call	clone_size	cdr3_aa	cdr3_nt
TRBV15	-	TRBJ1-3	-	CATSRGGYAGNTIYF	TGTGCCACCAGCAGAGGGGGGTACGCTGGAAACACCATATATTTT
TRBV10-3	-	TRBJ1-5	-	CAISESRRGGFGNQLQHF	TGTGCCATCAGTGAGTCCCGCAGGGGAGGATTTGGCAATCAGCTCCAGCATTTT
TRBV28	-	TRBJ2-5	-	CASTMAWDGPGLETQYF	TGTGCCAGCACCATGGCCTGGGACGGACCAGGCTTAGAGACCCAGTACTTC
TRBV6-1	-	TRBJ2-3	few	CASSGRQASTDTQYF	TGTGCCAGCAGTGGCCGACAGGCTAGCACAGATACGCAGTATTTT
TRBV30	-	TRBJ1-1	many	CAWRNGRREAFF	TGTGCCTGGAGAAACGGACGCAGAGAAGCTTTCTTT
TRBV7-8	-	TRBJ1-3	many	CASSSTWGGNTIYF	TGTGCCAGCAGCTCAACATGGGGCGGCAACACCATATATTTT
TRBV29-1	-	TRBJ2-1	few	CSVGRERGNEQFF	TGCAGCGTTGGTCGGGAGAGGGGGAATGAGCAGTTCTTC
TRBV10-1	-	TRBJ2-5	many	CASSESAGRQETQYF	TGCGCCAGCAGTGAGTCAGCAGGCCGACAAGAGACCCAGTACTTC
TRBV7-2	-	TRBJ2-1	many	CASSFDGQKFNEQFF	TGTGCCAGCAGCTTCGACGGACAGAAATTCAATGAGCAGTTCTTC
TRBV20-1	TRBD2	TRBJ2-7	few	CSATGLALVYEQYF	TGCAGTGCTACCGGACTAGCCTTGGTATACGAGCAGTACTTC
TRBV5-1	-	TRBJ2-1	many	CASSSDGYYNEQFF	TGCGCCAGCAGCTCGGACGGATACTACAATGAGCAGTTCTTC
TRBV5-1	-	TRBJ1-1	few	CASSLELRDKGAEAFF	TGCGCCAGCAGCTTGGAGTTAAGGGACAAAGGTGCTGAAGCTTTCTTT
TRBV28	-	TRBJ2-7	-	CASSPRGSGRVSYEQYF	TGTGCCAGCAGCCCCCGGGGCTCGGGACGGGTATCCTACGAGCAGTACTTC
TRBV29-1	TRBD2	TRBJ2-1	-	CSCHPGGYSSYNEQFF	TGCAGCTGTCATCCGGGGGGGTACAGCTCCTACAATGAGCAGTTCTTC
TRBV20-1	-	TRBJ2-5	-	CSARLRGNPETQYF	TGCAGTGCTAGACTCCGGGGAAACCCGGAGACCCAGTACTTC
TRBV20-1	-	TRBJ2-3	many	CSARDIGSLPDTQYF	TGCAGTGCTAGAGATATCGGCAGTTTACCAGATACGCAGTATTTT
TRBV5-1	-	TRBJ1-4	few	CASSLDGNEKLFF	TGCGCCAGCAGCCTGGACGGGAATGAAAAACTGTTTTTT
TRBV11-2	-	TRBJ1-1	many	CASSLSRIEAFF	TGTGCCAGCAGCTTATCTCGAATTGAAGCTTTCTTT
TRBV14	-	TRBJ2-7	many	CASSQGLPWFEQYF	TGTGCCAGCAGCCAGGGACTCCCCTGGTTCGAGCAGTACTTC
TRBV28	TRBD1	TRBJ2-2	-	CASYTGTGFTGELFF	TGTGCCTCATATACCGGGACAGGCTTCACCGGGGAGCTGTTTTTT
TRBV20-1	-	TRBJ2-3	few	CSARAASGTDTQYF	TGCAGTGCTAGAGCGGCTAGCGGCACAGATACGCAGTATTTT
TRBV9	TRBD2	TRBJ2-1	few	CASSAGLAATYNEQFF	TGTGCCAGCAGCGCCGGACTAGCGGCCACCTACAATGAGCAGTTCTTC
TRBV20-1	-	TRBJ2-3	-	CSASLASTDTQYF	TGCAGTGCTAGTCTGGCTAGCACAGATACGCAGTATTTT